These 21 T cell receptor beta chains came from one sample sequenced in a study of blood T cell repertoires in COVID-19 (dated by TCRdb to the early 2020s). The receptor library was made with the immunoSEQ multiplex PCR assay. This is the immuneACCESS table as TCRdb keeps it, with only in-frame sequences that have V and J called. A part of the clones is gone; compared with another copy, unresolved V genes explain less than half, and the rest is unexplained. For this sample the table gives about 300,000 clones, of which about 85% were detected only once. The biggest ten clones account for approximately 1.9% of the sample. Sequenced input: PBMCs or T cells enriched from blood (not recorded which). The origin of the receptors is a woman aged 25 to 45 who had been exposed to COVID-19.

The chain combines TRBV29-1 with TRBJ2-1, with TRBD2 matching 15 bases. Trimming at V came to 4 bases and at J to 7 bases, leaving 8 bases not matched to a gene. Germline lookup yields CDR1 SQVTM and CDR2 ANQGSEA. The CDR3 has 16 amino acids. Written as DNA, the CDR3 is TGCAGCGTTGCTACCGGGACTAGCGGGAGGAAGAATGAGCAGTTCTTC. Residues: CSVATGTSGRKNEQFF.

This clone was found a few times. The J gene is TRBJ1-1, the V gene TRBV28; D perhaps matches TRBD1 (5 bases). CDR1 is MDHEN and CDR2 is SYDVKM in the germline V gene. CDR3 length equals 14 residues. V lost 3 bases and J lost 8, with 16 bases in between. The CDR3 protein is CASSFTGLLVEAFF. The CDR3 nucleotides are TGTGCCAGCAGTTTTACGGGACTCCTTGTGGAAGCTTTCTTT.

The chain's CDR3 is CASSDGRIGETQYF. CDR3 DNA: TGTGCCAGCAGTGACGGGAGAATCGGAGAGACCCAGTACTTC. V usage is TRBV2 and J usage is TRBJ2-5; TRBD2 is a possible D gene (6 bases). Germline V gene sequence: CDR1 SNHLY, CDR2 FYNNEI. The length of the CDR3 is 14 residues. Trimming shortened V by 3 bases and J by 4 bases, and 12 bases separated the two germline ends.

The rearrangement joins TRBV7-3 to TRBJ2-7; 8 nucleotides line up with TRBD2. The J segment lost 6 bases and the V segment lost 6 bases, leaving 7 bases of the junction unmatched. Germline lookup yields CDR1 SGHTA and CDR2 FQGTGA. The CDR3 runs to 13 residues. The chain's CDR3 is CASSFTGTSEQYF. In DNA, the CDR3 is TGTGCCAGCAGTTTTACAGGGACTAGCGAGCAGTACTTC.

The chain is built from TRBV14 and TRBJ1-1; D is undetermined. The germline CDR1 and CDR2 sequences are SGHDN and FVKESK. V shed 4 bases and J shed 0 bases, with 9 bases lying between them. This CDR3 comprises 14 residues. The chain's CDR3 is CASSLLQMNTEAFF. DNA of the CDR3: TGTGCCAGCAGCCTGCTTCAGATGAACACTGAAGCTTTCTTT.

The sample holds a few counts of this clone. Written as DNA, the CDR3 is TGTGCCAGTAGTCCGGAGGGTGACTATGGCTACACCTTC. Its translation: CASSPEGDYGYTF. The V gene is TRBV19, the J gene TRBJ1-2; D ambiguous. The V end was cut by 5 bases, the J end by 3 bases, with 10 bases between. Germline assignment: CDR1 LNHDA and CDR2 SQIVND (reference sequence). The CDR3 runs to 13 residues.

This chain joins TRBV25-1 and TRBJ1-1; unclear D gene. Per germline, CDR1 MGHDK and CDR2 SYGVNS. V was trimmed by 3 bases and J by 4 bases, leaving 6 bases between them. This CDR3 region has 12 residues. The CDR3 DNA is TGTGCCAGCAGTGAGTACAGCACTGAAGCTTTCTTT. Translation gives CASSEYSTEAFF.

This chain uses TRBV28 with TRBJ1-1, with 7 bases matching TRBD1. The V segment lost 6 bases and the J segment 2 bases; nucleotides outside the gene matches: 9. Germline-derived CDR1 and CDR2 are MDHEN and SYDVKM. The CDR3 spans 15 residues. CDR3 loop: CASRPWTGPNTEAFF. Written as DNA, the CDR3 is TGTGCCAGCAGACCCTGGACAGGACCTAACACTGAAGCTTTCTTT. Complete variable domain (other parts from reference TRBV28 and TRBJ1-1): DVKVTQSSRYLVKRTGEKVFLECVQDMDHENMFWYRQDPGLGLRLIYFSYDVKMKEKGDIPEGYSVSREKKERFSLILESASTNQTSMYLCASRPWTGPNTEAFFGQGTRLTVV.

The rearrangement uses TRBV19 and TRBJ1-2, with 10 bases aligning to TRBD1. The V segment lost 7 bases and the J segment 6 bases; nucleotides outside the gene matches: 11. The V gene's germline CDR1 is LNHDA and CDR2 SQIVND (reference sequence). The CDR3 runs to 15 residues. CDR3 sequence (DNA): TGTGCCAGTACCGCGACCGGGACAGGGGTTCATGGCTACACCTTC. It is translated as CASTATGTGVHGYTF.

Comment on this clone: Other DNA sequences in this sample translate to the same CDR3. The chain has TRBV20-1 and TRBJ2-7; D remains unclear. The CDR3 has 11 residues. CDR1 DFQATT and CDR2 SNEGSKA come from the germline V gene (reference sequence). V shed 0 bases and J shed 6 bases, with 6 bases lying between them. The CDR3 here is CSARDLVEQYF. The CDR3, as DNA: TGCAGTGCTAGAGATCTTGTCGAGCAGTACTTC.

In DNA form, the CDR3 reads TGTGCCAGCAGCACCCGACAGGACACTGAAGCTTTCTTT. Translated, it gives CASSTRQDTEAFF. The chain links TRBV5-4 to TRBJ1-1; D possibly corresponds to TRBD1 (6 bases). The CDR3 covers 13 residues. CDR1 SGHNT and CDR2 YYREEE come from the germline V gene (reference sequence). Trimming pared 4 bases from V and 3 bases from J, leaving 10 bases between.

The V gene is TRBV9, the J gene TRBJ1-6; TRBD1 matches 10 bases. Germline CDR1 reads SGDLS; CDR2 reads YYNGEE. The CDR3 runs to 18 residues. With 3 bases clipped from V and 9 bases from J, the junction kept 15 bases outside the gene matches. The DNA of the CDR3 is TGTGCCAGCAGCGACCAACCCGGGACAGGGGACCTCGGTTCACCCCTCCACTTT. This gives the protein CASSDQPGTGDLGSPLHF.

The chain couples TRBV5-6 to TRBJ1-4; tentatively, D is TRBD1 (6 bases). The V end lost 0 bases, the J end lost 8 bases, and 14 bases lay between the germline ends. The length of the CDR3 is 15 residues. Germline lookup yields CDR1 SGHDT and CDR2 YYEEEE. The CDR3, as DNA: TGTGCCAGCAGCTTGGAGGCAGGGGCCCAAGAAAAACTGTTTTTT. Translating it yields CASSLEAGAQEKLFF.

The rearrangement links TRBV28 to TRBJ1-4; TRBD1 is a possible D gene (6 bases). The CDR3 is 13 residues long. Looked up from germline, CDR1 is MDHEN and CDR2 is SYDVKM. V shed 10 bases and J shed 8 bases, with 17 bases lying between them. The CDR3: CAITRGKREKLFF. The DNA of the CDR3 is TGTGCCATTACGAGGGGGAAACGAGAAAAACTGTTTTTT.

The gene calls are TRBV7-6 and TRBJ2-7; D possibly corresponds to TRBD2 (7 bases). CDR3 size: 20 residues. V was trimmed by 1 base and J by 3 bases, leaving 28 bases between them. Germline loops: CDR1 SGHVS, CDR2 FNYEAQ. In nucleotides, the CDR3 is TGTGCCAGCAGCTTAGGGAACTATATTCAGGGGAGGGACAATATCTACGAGCAGTACTTC. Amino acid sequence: CASSLGNYIQGRDNIYEQYF.

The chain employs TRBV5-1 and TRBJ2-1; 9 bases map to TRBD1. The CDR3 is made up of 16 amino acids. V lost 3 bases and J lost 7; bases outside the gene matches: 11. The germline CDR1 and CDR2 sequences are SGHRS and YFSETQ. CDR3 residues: CASSSLSGQGRNEQFF. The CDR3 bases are TGCGCCAGCAGCTCCTTGTCGGGACAGGGACGGAATGAGCAGTTCTTC.

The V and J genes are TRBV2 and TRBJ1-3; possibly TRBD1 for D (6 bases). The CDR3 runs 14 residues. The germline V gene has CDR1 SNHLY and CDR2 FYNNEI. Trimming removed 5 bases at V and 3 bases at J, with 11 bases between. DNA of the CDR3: TGTGCCAGCAGTTCCAGGACAGTTGGAAACACCATATATTTT. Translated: CASSSRTVGNTIYF.

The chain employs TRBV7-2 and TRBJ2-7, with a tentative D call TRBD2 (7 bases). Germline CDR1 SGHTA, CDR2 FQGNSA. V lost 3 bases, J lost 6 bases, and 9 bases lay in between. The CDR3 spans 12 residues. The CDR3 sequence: CASSFGGPEQYF. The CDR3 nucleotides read TGTGCCAGCAGCTTCGGGGGGCCCGAGCAGTACTTC.

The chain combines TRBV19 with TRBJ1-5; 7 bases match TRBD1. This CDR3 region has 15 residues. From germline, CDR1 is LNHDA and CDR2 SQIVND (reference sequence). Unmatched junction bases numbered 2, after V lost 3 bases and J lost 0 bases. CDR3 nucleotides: TGTGCCAGTAGTATGGGACAGACTAGCAATCAGCCCCAGCATTTT. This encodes CASSMGQTSNQPQHF. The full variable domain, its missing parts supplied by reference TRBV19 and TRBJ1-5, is DGGITQSPKYLFRKEGQNVTLSCEQNLNHDAMYWYRQDPGQGLRLIYYSQIVNDFQKGDIAEGYSVSREKKESFPLTVTSAQKNPTAFYLCASSMGQTSNQPQHFGDGTRLSIL.

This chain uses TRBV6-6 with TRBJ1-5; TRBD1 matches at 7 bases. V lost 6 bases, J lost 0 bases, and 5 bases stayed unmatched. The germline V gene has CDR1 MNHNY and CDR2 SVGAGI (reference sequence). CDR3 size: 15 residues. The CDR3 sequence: CASRSDRASNQPQHF. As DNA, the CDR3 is TGTGCCAGCAGATCCGACAGGGCTAGCAATCAGCCCCAGCATTTT.

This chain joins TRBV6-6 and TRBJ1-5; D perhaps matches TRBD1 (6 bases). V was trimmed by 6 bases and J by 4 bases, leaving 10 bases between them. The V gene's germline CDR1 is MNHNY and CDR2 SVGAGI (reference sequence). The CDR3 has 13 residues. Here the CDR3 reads CASRTGRNQPQHF. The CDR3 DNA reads TGTGCCAGCAGAACAGGGCGGAATCAGCCCCAGCATTTT.